One and the same sample provided the 2 T cell receptor beta chains below, sequenced in a study of T cells in Graves' hyperthyroidism and ophthalmopathy. TCR beta CDR3 region amplification was performed from RNA transcripts. In the first-round RT-PCR of the TCR CDR3, the HTBI primer set was used. TCRdb recomputed calls from the multiplex PCR reads with MiXCR, one row per CDR3 protein. This sample has 500,000 to 600,000 distinct CDR3 sequences, with 16% found just once. Material for sequencing was blood. These TCRs come from a woman in her late teens or twenties with Graves' hyperthyroidism.

This chain links TRBV4-2 with TRBJ2-7; either TRBD1 or TRBD2 may supply D (5 bases each). V was pared by 4 bases and J by 2 bases, with 24 bases between. This CDR3 spans 18 amino acids. Germline CDR1 and CDR2: LGHNA and YNFKEQ. The CDR3 sequence: CASSLTTERRTGTYEQYF. The CDR3 nucleotides read TGTGCCAGCAGCCTCACAACGGAGCGGCGAACAGGAACCTACGAGCAGTACTTC.

This clonotype was counted at least ten times. The gene calls are TRBV7-9 and TRBJ2-3; TRBD1 matches at 10 bases. The CDR3 has 15 residues. Germline V lookup: CDR1 SEHNR, CDR2 FQNEAQ (reference sequence). The V and J ends lost 7 bases and 2 bases, in that order; junction bases with no gene match: 6. CDR3 amino acids: CASTRQGAPTDTQYF. In DNA form, the CDR3 reads TGTGCCAGCACACGACAGGGGGCACCCACAGATACGCAGTATTTT. The full variable domain, rest sourced from reference TRBV7-9 and TRBJ2-3, is DTGVSQNPRHKITKRGQNVTFRCDPISEHNRLYWYRQTLGQGPEFLTYFQNEAQLEKSRLLSDRFSAERPKGSFSTLEIQRTEQGDSAMYLCASTRQGAPTDTQYFGPGTRLTVL.